This TCR beta chain was identified during a study of cytomegalovirus exposure and HLA in healthy donors. Study-level points and caveats: A subsequent analysis found that TCR clusters from the first cohort also tended to co-occur in the 90 to 150 validation repertoires, with around 94% of cluster scores above 0.

Generated by immunoSEQ multiplex PCR, the TCRdb table keeps only in-frame clones and is missing some. The sample consists of over 100,000 clones, roughly 88% of them appearing once. As to this clone: Its antigen is not identified.

The sequencing sample was made of PBMCs. The receptor's source is a young woman in good health and CMV-seropositive.

In nucleotides, the CDR3 is TGTGCCATCAACGAAGACTGGACCTACGAGCAGTACTTC. Protein sequence: CAINEDWTYEQYF. This chain uses TRBV10-3 with TRBJ2-7; D is undetermined. Per germline, CDR1 ENHRY and CDR2 SYGVKD. This CDR3 region has 13 residues. Trimming took off 7 bases at V and 2 bases at J, with 12 bases between the two ends.